Detailed here is one T cell receptor (beta chain). Germline CDR1 reads WSHSY; CDR2 reads SAAADI. This CDR3 is 13 amino acids long. V lost 8 bases and J lost 10, with 15 bases in between. This sample stems from a study of blood T cell repertoires in COVID-19. The overall study: In each case, the material was cDNA or gDNA derived from T cells, B-cell-depleted T cells, or PBMCs.

Under the authors' procedure: Reference gene primer amplification gave nucleated cell count estimates. Only in-frame clones appear in the TCRdb table, and some are missing; sequencing was by immunoSEQ multiplex PCR. The D gene and trimming were derived from the DNA, and the V and J assignments and clone size from that table. The sample records over 100,000 clones, around nine tenths being singletons. The specimen sequenced was peripheral blood. V and J are TRBV10-2 and TRBJ1-6, with D perhaps TRBD1 (5 bases). The sequence derives from a man aged 50-59 years with active or convalescent COVID-19. CDR3 sequence (DNA): TGCGCCAGCTGCACAGGAACGCACTCACCCCTCCACTTT. Its translation: CASCTGTHSPLHF.